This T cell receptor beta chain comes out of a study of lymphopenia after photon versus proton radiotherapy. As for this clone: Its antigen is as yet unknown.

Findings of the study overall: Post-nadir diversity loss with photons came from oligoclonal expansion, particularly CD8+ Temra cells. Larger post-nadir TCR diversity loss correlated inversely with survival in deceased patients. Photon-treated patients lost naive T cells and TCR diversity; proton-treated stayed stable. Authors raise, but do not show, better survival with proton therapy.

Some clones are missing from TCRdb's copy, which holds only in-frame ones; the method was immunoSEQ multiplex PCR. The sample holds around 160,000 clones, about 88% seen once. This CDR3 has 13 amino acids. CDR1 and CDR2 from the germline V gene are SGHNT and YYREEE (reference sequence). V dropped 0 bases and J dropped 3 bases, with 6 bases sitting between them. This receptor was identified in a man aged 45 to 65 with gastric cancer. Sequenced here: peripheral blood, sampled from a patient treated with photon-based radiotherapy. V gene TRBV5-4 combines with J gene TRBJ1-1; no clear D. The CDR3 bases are TGTGCCAGCAGCTTGGAGTCAGACACTGAAGCTTTCTTT. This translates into CASSLESDTEAFF.